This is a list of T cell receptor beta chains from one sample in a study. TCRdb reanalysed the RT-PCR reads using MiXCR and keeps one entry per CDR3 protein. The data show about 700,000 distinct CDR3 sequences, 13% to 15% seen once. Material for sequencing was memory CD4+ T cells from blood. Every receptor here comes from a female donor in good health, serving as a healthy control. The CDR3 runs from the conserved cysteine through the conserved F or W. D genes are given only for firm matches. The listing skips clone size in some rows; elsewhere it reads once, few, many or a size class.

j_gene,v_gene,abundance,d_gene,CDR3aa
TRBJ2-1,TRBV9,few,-,CASSGGGWTPNEQFF
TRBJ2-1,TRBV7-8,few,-,CASRETGDNEQFF
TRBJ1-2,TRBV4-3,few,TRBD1,CASSQTDRETWGYTF
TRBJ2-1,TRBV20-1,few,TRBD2,CSAPRLAGAGGEQFF
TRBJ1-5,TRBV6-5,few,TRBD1,CASSTGQGLNQPQHF
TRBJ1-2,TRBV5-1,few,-,CASSLDAAEYTF
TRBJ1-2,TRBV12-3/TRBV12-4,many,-,CASRPQVTNYGYTF
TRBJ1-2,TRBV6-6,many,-,CASSYGGYGYTF
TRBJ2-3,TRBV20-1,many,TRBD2,CSASLLSGGSTDTQYF
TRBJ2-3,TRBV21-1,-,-,CASSDHPDRGCTDTQYF
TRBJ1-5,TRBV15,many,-,CATSRDSQPQHF
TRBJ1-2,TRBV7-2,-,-,CASSPGGIHGYTF
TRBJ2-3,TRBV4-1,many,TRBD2,CASSQDPTSGSVMYF
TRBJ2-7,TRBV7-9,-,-,CASSPIGPGEQYF
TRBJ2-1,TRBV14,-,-,CASSQDVGASSSYNEQFF
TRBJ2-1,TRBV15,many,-,CATSIQAGTPSEQFF
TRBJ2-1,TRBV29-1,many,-,CSVEDRHDNEQFF
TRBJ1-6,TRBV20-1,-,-,CSARDGLGHYNSPLHF
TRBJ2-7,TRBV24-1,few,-,CATSDGGTYEQYF
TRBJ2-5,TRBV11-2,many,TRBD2,CASSERGNGRETQYF
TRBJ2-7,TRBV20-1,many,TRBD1,CSALRDRGSYEQYF
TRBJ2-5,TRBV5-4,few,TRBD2,CASSSATSGETQYF
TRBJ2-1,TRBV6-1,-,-,CASRPVNVAEQFF
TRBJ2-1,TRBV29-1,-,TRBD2,CSVRLAGNAEQFF
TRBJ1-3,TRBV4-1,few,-,CASSQQGNPGNTIYF
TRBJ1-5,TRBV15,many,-,CATSRSSYDQPQHF
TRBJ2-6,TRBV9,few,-,CASSVGVLGGANVLTF
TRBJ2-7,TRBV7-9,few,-,CASSATLYEQYF
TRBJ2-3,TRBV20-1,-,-,CSASGDGDTQYF
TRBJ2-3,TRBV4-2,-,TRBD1,CASSQTTGGGNTDTQYF
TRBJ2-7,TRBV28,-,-,CASISRGQYSYEQYF
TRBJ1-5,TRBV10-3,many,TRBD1,CATRVGQGDNQPQHF
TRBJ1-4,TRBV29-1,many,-,CSAKQGNEKLFF
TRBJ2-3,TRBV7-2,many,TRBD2,CASSLRLAGADTQYF
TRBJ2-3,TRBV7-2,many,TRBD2,CASSLLASSTDTQYF
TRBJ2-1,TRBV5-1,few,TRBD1,CASSSFPGQSYNEQFF
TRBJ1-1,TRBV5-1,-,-,CASSFGISMNTEAFF
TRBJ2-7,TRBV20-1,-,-,CSAESGQELGEQYF
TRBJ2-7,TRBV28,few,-,CASIPRRGSGYEQYF
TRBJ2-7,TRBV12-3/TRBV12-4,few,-,CASTEPGAYEQYF
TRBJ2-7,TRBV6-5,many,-,CASSFQGEVSEQYF
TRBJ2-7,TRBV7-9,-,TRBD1,CASSFRTGGADEQYF
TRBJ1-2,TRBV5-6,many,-,CASSLYVRSNYGYTF
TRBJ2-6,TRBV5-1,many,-,CASSQNPGTGANVLTF
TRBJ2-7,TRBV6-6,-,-,CASREQGRTYEQYF
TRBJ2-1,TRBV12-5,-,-,CASGLAHLEQFF
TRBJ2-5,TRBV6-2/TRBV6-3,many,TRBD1,CASRPIGTGQETQYF
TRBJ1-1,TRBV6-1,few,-,CASSRDTLNTEAFF
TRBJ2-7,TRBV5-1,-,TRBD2,CASSLRWLAGGYEQYF
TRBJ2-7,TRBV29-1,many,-,CSVGETYEQYF
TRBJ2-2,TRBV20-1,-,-,CSARPSGVVNTGELFF
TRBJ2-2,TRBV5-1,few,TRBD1,CASSLVWTGVGGELFF
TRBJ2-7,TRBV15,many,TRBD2,CATSGRDYPYEQYF
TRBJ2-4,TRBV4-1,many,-,CASSHHPGLAKNIQYF
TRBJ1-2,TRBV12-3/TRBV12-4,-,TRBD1,CASSTQQGADGYTF
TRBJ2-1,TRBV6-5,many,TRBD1,CASSYSGTGYNEQFF
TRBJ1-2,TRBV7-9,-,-,CAATGTDYGYTF
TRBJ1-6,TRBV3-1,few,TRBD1,CASSGRDRGYSPLHF
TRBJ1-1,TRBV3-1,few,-,CASSQDAGITEAFF
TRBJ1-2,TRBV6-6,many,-,CASRRPQTDYGYTF